The 17 T cell receptor beta chains reported below all come from one sample, sequenced in a study of cytomegalovirus exposure and HLA in healthy donors. The primer mix had 60 Vbeta and 13 Jbeta primers. Using immunoSEQ multiplex PCR, the repertoire was profiled, and TCRdb retains in-frame clones only, with some absent. The repertoire has some 190,000 clones, more than 75% of them found once; the top ten carry roughly 3.1%. The source material was PBMCs. These receptors all stem from a man aged 35-49 years in good health and CMV-seropositive.

The chain combines TRBV5-1 with TRBJ2-3, with D possibly being TRBD2 (6 bases). Looked up from germline, CDR1 is SGHRS and CDR2 is YFSETQ. V dropped 1 base and J dropped 1 base, with 13 bases sitting between them. The CDR3 has 16 amino acids. The CDR3 sequence: CASSLRYGEGTDTQYF. In DNA, the CDR3 is TGCGCCAGCAGCTTGAGGTACGGGGAGGGCACAGATACGCAGTATTTT.

This CDR3 reads CASSPQGRLTYEQYF. DNA of the CDR3: TGCGCCAGCAGCCCTCAAGGCAGGCTGACCTACGAGCAGTACTTC. The chain employs TRBV4-1 and TRBJ2-7, with D uncertain. The CDR3 covers 15 residues. The V gene's germline CDR1 is MGHRA and CDR2 YSYEKL. V was clipped by 4 bases and J by 2 bases, with 15 bases between them.

The CDR3 sequence: CASSINGGSGELFF. CDR3 bases: TGTGCCAGTAGTATCAACGGAGGGTCCGGGGAGCTGTTTTTT. The chain is built from TRBV19 and TRBJ2-2; D may be TRBD2 (6 bases). The V gene lost 3 bases and the J gene lost 6 bases, with 11 bases spanning the gap. The CDR3 extends over 14 amino acids. The germline CDR1 and CDR2 sequences are LNHDA and SQIVND (reference sequence).

The J gene is TRBJ1-4, the V gene TRBV5-4, with 10 bases identical to TRBD1. Germline loops: CDR1 SGHNT, CDR2 YYREEE (reference sequence). This CDR3 is built from 14 residues. Trimming took 5 bases from V and 7 from J; bases not matched to a gene: 5. CDR3 coding DNA: TGTGCCAGCAGGCCGGGACAGGGGTCTGAAAAACTGTTTTTT. Translating gives CASRPGQGSEKLFF.

This chain connects TRBV25-1 to TRBJ2-7; a possible D gene is TRBD2 (7 bases). Trimming pared 7 bases from V and 2 bases from J, leaving 15 bases between. This CDR3 spans 14 amino acids. Germline-derived CDR1 and CDR2 are MGHDK and SYGVNS. The CDR3 spells CASTPGEGAYEQYF. The CDR3 nucleotides read TGTGCCAGCACCCCGGGGGAGGGGGCCTACGAGCAGTACTTC.

This clone was recorded only once. V usage is TRBV6-5 and J usage is TRBJ2-7; 12 positions agree with TRBD2. Losses at the gene ends were 5 bases for V and 6 bases for J; bases not matched to a gene: 8. Germline V gives CDR1 MNHEY, CDR2 SVGAGI. CDR3 length: 15 residues. DNA of the CDR3: TGTGCCAGCAGTGCAAGGACTAGCGGGATAGGCGAGCAGTACTTC. It codes for CASSARTSGIGEQYF.

In this sample, this clone turned up a few times. The V and J genes are TRBV7-2 and TRBJ1-1, with D perhaps TRBD1 (6 bases). Deletions cut 2 bases from V and 7 bases from J, with 14 bases between. Germline CDR1 SGHTA, CDR2 FQGNSA. The CDR3 spans 14 residues. In DNA, the CDR3 is TGTGCCAGCAGCTTAAGTTCAGGGGCCCTTGAAGCTTTCTTT. This sequence encodes CASSLSSGALEAFF.

CDR3 loop: CASSAGTSGRAYEQYF. In DNA, the CDR3 is TGTGCCAGCAGTGCAGGGACTAGCGGGAGGGCCTACGAGCAGTACTTC. The V and J genes are TRBV2 and TRBJ2-7; TRBD2 matches 16 bases. The germline gives CDR1 SNHLY, CDR2 FYNNEI. The CDR3 has 16 amino acids. V lost 4 bases to trimming and J lost 2 bases; unmatched junction nucleotides: 2. Supplemented by reference TRBV2 and TRBJ2-7, the full variable domain reads EPEVTQTPSHQVTQMGQEVILRCVPISNHLYFYWYRQILGQKVEFLVSFYNNEISEKSEIFDDQFSVERPDGSNFTLKIRSTKLEDSAMYFCASSAGTSGRAYEQYFGPGTRLTVT.

V usage is TRBV5-6 and J usage is TRBJ2-5; 13 nucleotides agree with TRBD2. Trimming took 1 base from V and 4 from J; bases not matched to a gene: 1. CDR1 and CDR2 (germline): SGHDT, YYEEEE. The CDR3 loop spans 15 amino acids. The CDR3 DNA reads as TGTGCCAGCAGCTTGACTAGCGGGGGGGTAGAGACCCAGTACTTC. Amino acids: CASSLTSGGVETQYF.

The rearrangement links TRBV4-1 to TRBJ2-1; the match to TRBD2 covers 12 bases. V dropped 1 base and J dropped 7; count of bases not matched to a gene: 14. The CDR3 consists of 19 residues. The germline V gene encodes CDR1 MGHRA and CDR2 YSYEKL. The CDR3 loop is CASSQALVRLAGVVNEQFF. The CDR3 coding sequence is TGCGCCAGCAGCCAAGCCCTGGTCAGACTAGCGGGAGTTGTAAATGAGCAGTTCTTC.

The chain is built from TRBV6-1 and TRBJ2-1; 12 nucleotides align to TRBD2. The CDR3 covers 15 residues. CDR1 is MNHNS, CDR2 SASEGT, per germline. V was pared by 6 bases and J by 7 bases, with 7 bases of the junction left unmatched. The CDR3 protein is CASRASGGAGNEQFF. DNA of the CDR3: TGTGCCAGCAGAGCTAGCGGGGGGGCCGGTAATGAGCAGTTCTTC.

In its sample, this clone was seen once. The chain uses TRBV10-3 and TRBJ1-2, with 7 bases that match TRBD1. In germline, CDR1 is ENHRY, CDR2 SYGVKD. This CDR3 spans 15 amino acids. V was pared by 0 bases and J by 8 bases, with 9 bases of the junction left unmatched. The CDR3 nucleotides are TGTGCCATCAGTGAGTCAACAGGGGAGGTTTCGGGCTACACCTTC. Its translation: CAISESTGEVSGYTF.

The V call is TRBV19, the J call TRBJ1-5, with D maybe TRBD1 (5 bases). The length of the CDR3 is 16 residues. The V end was cut by 3 bases, the J end by 0 bases, with 12 bases between. Germline CDR1 LNHDA, CDR2 SQIVND (reference sequence). CDR3 nucleotide sequence: TGTGCCAGTAGTATTCGGGGGATCTATAGCAATCAGCCCCAGCATTTT. This translates into CASSIRGIYSNQPQHF.

This chain connects TRBV28 to TRBJ2-7; TRBD2 is a possible D gene (5 bases). CDR1 and CDR2 from the germline V gene are MDHEN and SYDVKM. Between the trimmed V and J ends, which lost 6 bases and 2 bases, there was a span of 11 bases. CDR3 size: 13 residues. The CDR3 sequence: CASSSLAPYEQYF. The CDR3 coding sequence is TGTGCCAGCAGCAGTCTAGCCCCCTACGAGCAGTACTTC.

This clone has a handful of counts. The identical CDR3 is also encoded by other nucleotide sequences in the sample. The chain uses TRBV5-1 and TRBJ2-3; 11 bases match TRBD2. The CDR3 is 16 residues long. The germline gives CDR1 SGHRS, CDR2 YFSETQ. Trimming took 0 bases from V and 1 from J; bases not matched to a gene: 1. CDR3 nucleotide sequence: TGCGCCAGCAGCTTGGAACTAGCGGGGGGCACAGATACGCAGTATTTT. This translates into CASSLELAGGTDTQYF.

This chain uses TRBV19 with TRBJ1-2; maybe TRBD1 (6 bases). CDR1 is LNHDA, CDR2 SQIVND, per germline (reference sequence). This CDR3 has 14 amino acids. V was pared by 6 bases and J by 4 bases, with 15 bases between. The CDR3 DNA follows: TGTGCCAGTAGGCTACAGGGATCTTCCTATGGCTACACCTTC. This codes for CASRLQGSSYGYTF.

The chain links TRBV5-1 to TRBJ1-6; no definite D call. Per the germline V gene, CDR1 is SGHRS and CDR2 is YFSETQ. V lost 4 bases and J lost 8, with 13 bases in between. The CDR3 sequence is 14 residues long. This CDR3 reads CASSQVGAYSPLHF. The CDR3 DNA reads as TGCGCCAGCAGCCAGGTAGGCGCATATTCACCCCTCCACTTT. The full variable domain, its missing parts supplied by reference TRBV5-1 and TRBJ1-6, is KAGVTQTPRYLIKTRGQQVTLSCSPISGHRSVSWYQQTPGQGLQFLFEYFSETQRNKGNFPGRFSGRQFSNSRSEMNVSTLELGDSALYLCASSQVGAYSPLHFGNGTRLTVT.